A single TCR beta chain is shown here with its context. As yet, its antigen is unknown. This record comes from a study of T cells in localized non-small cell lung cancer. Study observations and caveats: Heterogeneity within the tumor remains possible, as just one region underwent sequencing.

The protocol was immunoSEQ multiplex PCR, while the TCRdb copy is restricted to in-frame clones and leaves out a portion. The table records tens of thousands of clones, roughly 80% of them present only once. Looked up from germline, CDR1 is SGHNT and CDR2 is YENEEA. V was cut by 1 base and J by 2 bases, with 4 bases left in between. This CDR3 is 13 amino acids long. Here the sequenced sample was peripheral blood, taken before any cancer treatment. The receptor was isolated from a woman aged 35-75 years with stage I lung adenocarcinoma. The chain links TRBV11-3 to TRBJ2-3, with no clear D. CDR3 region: CASSLGPTDTQYF. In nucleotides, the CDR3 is TGTGCCAGCAGCTTAGGCCCCACAGATACGCAGTATTTT. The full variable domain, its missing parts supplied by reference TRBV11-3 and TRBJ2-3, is EAGVVQSPRYKIIEKKQPVAFWCNPISGHNTLYWYLQNLGQGPELLIRYENEEAVDDSQLPKDRFSAERLKGVDSTLKIQPAELGDSAVYLCASSLGPTDTQYFGPGTRLTVL.